This T cell receptor beta chain is from a study of cytomegalovirus exposure and HLA in healthy donors. This CDR3 is 14 amino acids long. The ends lost 5 bases at V and 4 bases at J; junction bases unmatched: 6. Germline CDR1 LGHNT, CDR2 FRNRAP. A multiplex PCR was run with 60 Vbeta primers and 13 Jbeta primers. Measured with immunoSEQ multiplex PCR; TCRdb has only the in-frame clones, and not every one. The table has some 150,000 clones, about four fifths seen once; the top ten hold approximately 6%. The J gene is TRBJ2-5, the V gene TRBV12-5, with 8 bases identical to TRBD1. The sequenced material came from PBMCs. The clonotype was recovered from a man over 45 in good health and CMV-seropositive. The CDR3: CASGLGQALETQYF. The CDR3 DNA follows: TGTGCTAGTGGTCTGGGACAGGCCCTAGAGACCCAGTACTTC.